The 14 T cell receptor beta chains below all came from one sample that was sequenced in a study of Ad26.COV2.S vaccination and SARS-CoV-2 variants. Documented treatment: some 19 received Ad26.COV2.S at low or high dose, single or two shots; several received placebo; per-sample allocation not given. Day 63 after the first injection of vaccine or placebo was the sampling time. The data were produced by immunoSEQ multiplex PCR, yet TCRdb's version contains in-frame clones alone and is incomplete. The table lists 250,000 to 300,000 clones, about 89% of them singletons. Sequenced here: peripheral blood, sampled in a trial of Ad26.COV2.S vaccine versus placebo. Receptors were obtained from a person aged 18 to 59 who received the Ad26.COV2.S COVID-19 vaccine or a placebo.

The V gene is TRBV6-5, the J gene TRBJ1-4; D is ambiguous. CDR3 length equals 14 residues. Trimming removed 6 bases at V and 7 bases at J, with 15 bases between. Germline-derived CDR1 and CDR2 are MNHEY and SVGAGI. CDR3 residues: CASRPGRQSEKLFF. CDR3 nucleotides: TGTGCCAGCAGACCAGGCAGGCAATCTGAAAAACTGTTTTTT.

The V and J genes are TRBV10-3 and TRBJ2-3; the match to TRBD1 covers 9 bases. This CDR3 region has 14 residues. The trim removed 7 bases at V and 2 bases at J, leaving 4 bases unmatched. Germline V gene lookup returns CDR1 ENHRY and CDR2 SYGVKD. The CDR3 DNA reads TGTGCCATCACCGGGACAGGGTTCACAGATACGCAGTATTTT. It specifies CAITGTGFTDTQYF.

The CDR3 sequence: CASSDRHPTNEKLFF. The CDR3, as DNA: TGTGCCAGCTCAGACCGACACCCAACTAATGAAAAACTGTTTTTT. The rearrangement links TRBV18 to TRBJ1-4; D gene uncertain. V shed 5 bases and J shed 0 bases, with 10 bases lying between them. CDR1 is KGHSH and CDR2 is LQKENI in the germline V gene. This CDR3 is built from 15 residues.

The chain carries TRBV28 and TRBJ2-7, with TRBD2 matching 9 bases. The CDR3 has 17 residues. The trim removed 1 base at V and 1 base at J, leaving 8 bases unmatched. Germline V CDR1 and CDR2: MDHEN, SYDVKM. The CDR3 DNA reads as TGTGCCAGCAGTTTATTCCTAGCGGGAACTGGGTCCTACGAGCAGTACTTC. This sequence encodes CASSLFLAGTGSYEQYF.

In nucleotides, the CDR3 is TGTGCCAGCAGCTTCGGACAGCAAGAGACCCAGTACTTC. This codes for CASSFGQQETQYF. V and J are TRBV7-2 and TRBJ2-5, with a possible D match to TRBD1 (6 bases). CDR1 is SGHTA and CDR2 is FQGNSA in the germline V gene. V lost 3 bases to trimming and J lost 2 bases, with 7 bases between them. The CDR3 consists of 13 residues.

V and J are TRBV7-2 and TRBJ2-1; possibly TRBD2 for D (5 bases). This CDR3 spans 14 amino acids. Trimming took 3 bases from V and 4 from J, leaving 10 bases between them. Germline loops: CDR1 SGHTA, CDR2 FQGNSA. CDR3 DNA: TGTGCCAGCAGCTTCCTCCGGGGATACAATGAGCAGTTCTTC. Translated: CASSFLRGYNEQFF.

V and J are TRBV9 and TRBJ2-5; D remains unclear. The CDR3 has 16 amino acids. V was pared by 0 bases and J by 4 bases, with 16 bases between. Germline CDR1 SGDLS, CDR2 YYNGEE. The CDR3 sequence: CASSVGSARSGETQYF. The CDR3, as DNA: TGTGCCAGCAGCGTAGGCTCGGCTAGGTCCGGAGAGACCCAGTACTTC.

The chain joins TRBV2 to TRBJ1-4; D is unresolved. The length of the CDR3 is 14 residues. Germline CDR1 SNHLY, CDR2 FYNNEI. V was pared by 3 bases and J by 4 bases, with 9 bases between. The CDR3 is CASSEGQNNEKLFF. CDR3 DNA: TGTGCCAGCAGTGAGGGTCAGAATAATGAAAAACTGTTTTTT.

The chain carries TRBV5-1 and TRBJ1-2; maybe TRBD1 (6 bases). Germline V gene sequence: CDR1 SGHRS, CDR2 YFSETQ. This CDR3 has 14 residues. V was cut by 4 bases and J by 4 bases, with 14 bases left in between. Written as DNA, the CDR3 is TGCGCCAGCAGCCCGGAGGGGGTGTCCTATGGCTACACCTTC. Translated, it gives CASSPEGVSYGYTF.

This chain links TRBV7-2 with TRBJ2-2; D is unresolved. The CDR3 contains 14 residues. The germline V and J ends were trimmed by 4 bases and 2 bases, with 8 bases remaining between them. CDR1 is SGHTA and CDR2 is FQGNSA in the germline V gene. The CDR3 nucleotides are TGTGCCAGCAGCTCCAATTCAAACACCGGGGAGCTGTTTTTT. This sequence encodes CASSSNSNTGELFF.

J is TRBJ2-3 and V is TRBV20-1; 9 positions match TRBD2. Germline CDR1 and CDR2: DFQATT and SNEGSKA (reference sequence). Trimming removed 3 bases from V and 7 bases from J; junction bases left unmatched: 8. The CDR3 has 14 residues. CDR3 residues: CSASVGGGGNTQYF. In DNA, the CDR3 is TGCAGTGCTAGTGTTGGCGGGGGGGGAAATACGCAGTATTTT.

This sequence joins TRBV7-2 and TRBJ1-1, with 9 bases lining up with TRBD1. After removal of 4 bases from V and 3 bases from J, the junction contained 3 bases not matched to a gene. The V gene's germline CDR1 is SGHTA and CDR2 FQGNSA. The CDR3 has 14 residues. CDR3 in DNA: TGTGCCAGCAGCTCACAGGGGGCATACACTGAAGCTTTCTTT. It encodes CASSSQGAYTEAFF.

The rearrangement links TRBV19 to TRBJ1-2; D gene ambiguous. Trimming cost V 4 bases and J 4 bases, with 7 bases left between them. The CDR3 runs 12 residues. Germline V gene data show CDR1 as LNHDA and CDR2 as SQIVND (reference sequence). The chain's CDR3 is CASSTSFYGYTF. The CDR3 DNA sequence: TGTGCCAGTAGTACCAGTTTCTATGGCTACACCTTC. Together with reference TRBV19 and TRBJ1-2, the CDR3 gives the full variable domain: DGGITQSPKYLFRKEGQNVTLSCEQNLNHDAMYWYRQDPGQGLRLIYYSQIVNDFQKGDIAEGYSVSREKKESFPLTVTSAQKNPTAFYLCASSTSFYGYTFGSGTRLTVV.

The gene calls are TRBV7-9 and TRBJ1-1; D ambiguous. The CDR3 extends over 13 amino acids. Germline V gene sequence: CDR1 SEHNR, CDR2 FQNEAQ (reference sequence). V was pared by 1 base and J by 7 bases, with 10 bases between. The CDR3 DNA follows: TGTGCCAGCAGCTTAGGACGAGGGAATGAAGCTTTCTTT. Its protein is CASSLGRGNEAFF.